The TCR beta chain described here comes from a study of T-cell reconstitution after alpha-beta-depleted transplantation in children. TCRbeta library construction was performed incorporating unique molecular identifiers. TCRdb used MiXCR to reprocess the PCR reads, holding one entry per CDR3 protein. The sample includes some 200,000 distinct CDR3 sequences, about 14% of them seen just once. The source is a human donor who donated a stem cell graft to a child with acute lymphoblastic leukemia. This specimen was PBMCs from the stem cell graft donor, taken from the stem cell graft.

The DNA for the CDR3 is TGTGCCAGCAGCCTCCCGGCGGGGGGCAAGGAGCAGTTCTTC. This codes for CASSLPAGGKEQFF. The rearrangement uses TRBV4-2 and TRBJ2-1, with TRBD2 matching over 8 bases. Trimming removed 4 bases from V and 10 bases from J; junction bases left unmatched: 9. Looked up from germline, CDR1 is LGHNA and CDR2 is YNFKEQ. The CDR3 consists of 14 residues.